The T cell receptor beta chain under discussion was sequenced for a study of T cell repertoires in cytomegalovirus infection. Study information: Used in the study were CMV epitopes, some recently identified and HLA-C-restricted, others well-studied and HLA-B-restricted. Public TCR beta signatures provided an indication of both CMV infection and a matching HLA type.

To note about this clonotype: Its specificity is not known.

Germline assignment: CDR1 LNHDA and CDR2 SQIVND (reference sequence). Between the trimmed V and J ends, which lost 0 bases and 0 bases, there was a span of 34 bases. The CDR3 sequence is 24 residues long. TCRdb ran MiXCR on the reads and lists one entry per CDR3 protein. The table has some 920,000 distinct CDR3 sequences, around 32% seen once; the top ten hold around an eighth. The sample consisted of cultured CD8+ T cells from PBMCs, taken from culture after CMV antigen stimulation. V is TRBV19 and J is TRBJ2-3; D uncertain. This TCR was sampled from a human donor in good health (CMV status not recorded). Some clones in this sample may be carry-over from other donors' samples. In DNA form, the CDR3 reads TGTGCCAGTAGTATAGATCGCAGCCAGGAAGATGGAAGATCACTCTTCTATAGCACAGATACGCAGTATTTT. Translation: CASSIDRSQEDGRSLFYSTDTQYF.